The 23 T cell receptor beta chains below were found in one sample sequenced in a study of cytomegalovirus exposure and HLA in healthy donors. PCR employed 60 Vbeta and 13 Jbeta primers. Sequencing used immunoSEQ multiplex PCR; TCRdb keeps in-frame clones, though not all of them. The sample yields around 150,000 clones, about two thirds seen once. Sequences were obtained from PBMCs. These receptors all come from a man aged 50-60 years in good health and CMV-seropositive.

The chain carries TRBV6-5 and TRBJ1-2; 9 bases are a match to TRBD1. CDR1 is MNHEY, CDR2 SVGAGI, per germline. V lost 6 bases and J lost 4; bases outside the gene matches: 9. This CDR3 region has 15 residues. As DNA, the CDR3 is TGTGCCAGCAGCCCGGACAGGGGCCGGTTCTATGGCTACACCTTC. Protein product: CASSPDRGRFYGYTF.

The chain combines TRBV5-1 with TRBJ1-2; 7 positions agree with TRBD1. CDR3 length equals 14 residues. Germline loops: CDR1 SGHRS, CDR2 YFSETQ. J gave up 8 bases and V 4 bases, and 11 bases lay outside the gene matches. CDR3 sequence: CASSPLSTGVGYTF. The CDR3 DNA follows: TGCGCCAGCAGCCCCCTTTCTACAGGGGTAGGCTACACCTTC.

This clone came up a few times. The chain has TRBV5-1 and TRBJ2-7, with 9 bases lining up with TRBD2. The CDR3 length is 15 residues. Germline CDR1 SGHRS, CDR2 YFSETQ. The V and J ends lost 2 bases and 2 bases, in that order; junction bases with no gene match: 5. The CDR3 DNA reads TGCGCCAGCAGCTTCGTAGCGGGGGACACCTACGAGCAGTACTTC. Residues: CASSFVAGDTYEQYF.

This clone was detected a few times. The V call is TRBV2, the J call TRBJ2-7; D unresolved. Per the germline V gene, CDR1 is SNHLY and CDR2 is FYNNEI. Trimming pared 3 bases from V and 2 bases from J, leaving 11 bases between. This CDR3 has 14 amino acids. Here the CDR3 reads CASSEADLTYEQYF. In DNA form, the CDR3 reads TGTGCCAGCAGTGAGGCGGATCTAACCTACGAGCAGTACTTC.

This clone was detected a few times. V usage is TRBV28 and J usage is TRBJ1-2; 8 bases align to TRBD1. Trimming cost V 7 bases and J 8 bases; bases outside gene matches: 6. The V gene's germline CDR1 is MDHEN and CDR2 SYDVKM. The CDR3 is made up of 12 amino acids. The CDR3 nucleotides read TGTGCCAGCACCACAGGGGGGTCGGGCTACACCTTC. This sequence encodes CASTTGGSGYTF.

This clone came up a few times. The chain couples TRBV6-5 to TRBJ1-1; D gene unclear. This CDR3 contains 12 residues. Germline V gene data show CDR1 as MNHEY and CDR2 as SVGAGI. V lost 8 bases and J 6 bases, leaving 13 bases between the germline ends. CDR3 sequence: CASVGSGSEAFF. In nucleotides, the CDR3 is TGTGCCAGCGTAGGATCGGGGTCTGAAGCTTTCTTT.

This chain joins TRBV4-1 and TRBJ2-1; 11 bases match TRBD2. Germline V gene lookup returns CDR1 MGHRA and CDR2 YSYEKL. The CDR3 consists of 17 residues. Losses at the gene ends were 3 bases for V and 0 bases for J; bases not matched to a gene: 4. The CDR3 region has the DNA TGCGCCAGCAGCCAGCAAACTAGCGGGGGCTCCTACAATGAGCAGTTCTTC. Protein: CASSQQTSGGSYNEQFF.

In its sample, this clone was seen a few times. V gene TRBV12-2 combines with J gene TRBJ1-5. TRBV12-2 represents a pseudogene. The CDR3 runs 20 residues. The CDR3 loop is CASRSARRGQGKGSNQPQHF. The CDR3 DNA follows: TGTGCAAGTCGCTCCGCAAGGCGGGGGCAGGGGAAGGGTAGCAATCAGCCCCAGCATTTT.

V and J are TRBV4-1 and TRBJ2-7; a weak D match, TRBD2 (5 bases). The CDR3 has 14 amino acids. CDR1 and CDR2 (germline): MGHRA, YSYEKL. The V end lost 7 bases, the J end lost 5 bases, and 18 bases lay between the germline ends. The CDR3 here is CASTPREGFHEQYF. As DNA, the CDR3 is TGCGCCAGCACCCCAAGAGAGGGTTTCCACGAGCAGTACTTC.

The chain uses TRBV6-5 and TRBJ1-1; the match to TRBD1 covers 8 bases. Per the germline V gene, CDR1 is MNHEY and CDR2 is SVGAGI. The V and J ends lost 2 bases and 2 bases, in that order; junction bases with no gene match: 4. This CDR3 contains 15 residues. In DNA, the CDR3 is TGTGCCAGCAGTTACGTCAGGGGGCGAAACACTGAAGCTTTCTTT. Protein: CASSYVRGRNTEAFF.

This clone turned up a few times. This chain connects TRBV5-1 to TRBJ2-7, with D tentatively TRBD1 (5 bases). V was cut by 6 bases and J by 3 bases, with 22 bases left in between. The germline CDR1 and CDR2 sequences are SGHRS and YFSETQ. There are 16 residues in the CDR3. CDR3 in amino acids: CASTQGPGVPNYEQYF. DNA for the CDR3: TGCGCCAGCACGCAGGGTCCTGGCGTCCCCAACTACGAGCAGTACTTC.

The chain employs TRBV5-1 and TRBJ2-1; D gene ambiguous. The V gene lost 5 bases and the J gene lost 5 bases, with 17 bases spanning the gap. In germline, CDR1 is SGHRS, CDR2 YFSETQ. The CDR3 loop spans 15 amino acids. The CDR3 region is CASRVRGFVDNEQFF. The CDR3 bases are TGCGCCAGCAGAGTCAGAGGTTTTGTCGACAATGAGCAGTTCTTC.

As for this clone: The same CDR3 is also encoded by other DNA sequences in this sample. This rearrangement joins TRBV18 to TRBJ1-1; the D gene is possibly TRBD1 (5 bases). The CDR3 length is 13 residues. Germline lookup yields CDR1 KGHSH and CDR2 LQKENI. Trimming removed 2 bases from V and 1 base from J, with 5 bases in between. Written as DNA, the CDR3 is TGTGCCAGCTCACCAAGGGGGAACACTGAAGCTTTCTTT. It encodes CASSPRGNTEAFF.

The chain couples TRBV27 to TRBJ1-1; D ambiguous. The CDR3 contains 13 residues. CDR1 is MNHEY and CDR2 is SMNVEV in the germline V gene (reference sequence). Trimming removed 5 bases from V and 3 bases from J, with 10 bases in between. The CDR3 protein is CASSELIHTEAFF. The DNA for the CDR3 is TGTGCCAGCAGTGAACTGATTCACACTGAAGCTTTCTTT.

The chain combines TRBV18 with TRBJ1-1, with 7 nucleotides matching TRBD1. Per germline, CDR1 KGHSH and CDR2 LQKENI. This CDR3 region has 15 residues. Trimming cost V 5 bases and J 1 base; bases outside gene matches: 7. CDR3 nucleotides: TGTGCCAGCTCAACCACAGGGGAGAGGAACACTGAAGCTTTCTTT. This sequence encodes CASSTTGERNTEAFF.

The chain has TRBV27 and TRBJ2-7, with D maybe TRBD2 (5 bases). V dropped 5 bases and J dropped 2 bases, with 13 bases sitting between them. The CDR3 is 14 residues long. Germline CDR1 and CDR2: MNHEY and SMNVEV (reference sequence). CDR3 DNA sequence: TGTGCCAGCAGTCCCAACGGGATTACCTACGAGCAGTACTTC. This codes for CASSPNGITYEQYF.

The chain combines TRBV5-1 with TRBJ2-3; D perhaps matches TRBD2 (5 bases). In germline, CDR1 is SGHRS, CDR2 YFSETQ. With 0 bases removed from V and 6 bases from J, the gap between germline ends came to 17 bases. This CDR3 comprises 16 residues. The CDR3 sequence: CASSLGSGAGVDTQYF. CDR3 nucleotides: TGCGCCAGCAGCTTGGGGTCGGGTGCGGGTGTGGATACGCAGTATTTT.

The chain recombines TRBV18 with TRBJ1-2; D call uncertain. Germline V gives CDR1 KGHSH, CDR2 LQKENI. This CDR3 region has 19 residues. V lost 1 base and J 2 bases, leaving 23 bases between the germline ends. As DNA, the CDR3 is TGTGCCAGCTCACCACTCCGCAACCCCAGTCCACCTGTAAACTATGGCTACACCTTC. Its protein is CASSPLRNPSPPVNYGYTF.

The chain combines TRBV27 with TRBJ2-3; D perhaps matches TRBD2 (6 bases). Per germline, CDR1 MNHEY and CDR2 SMNVEV (reference sequence). Trimming removed 5 bases at V and 3 bases at J, with 15 bases between. The length of the CDR3 is 15 residues. The CDR3 coding sequence is TGTGCCAGCAGTCCGATAGCGGAGAGAACAGATACGCAGTATTTT. It is translated as CASSPIAERTDTQYF.

The chain employs TRBV28 and TRBJ1-5; weak D call: TRBD1 (5 bases). CDR1 is MDHEN, CDR2 SYDVKM, per germline. The CDR3 runs to 14 residues. V lost 0 bases to trimming and J lost 7 bases, with 10 bases between them. CDR3 nucleotides: TGTGCCAGCAGTTTATGGCAGGGATTACAGCCCCAGCATTTT. This translates into CASSLWQGLQPQHF.

The chain carries TRBV11-1 and TRBJ1-1, with D hard to call. Trimming shortened V by 7 bases and J by 4 bases, and 22 bases separated the two germline ends. CDR3 length equals 16 residues. Germline CDR1 SGHAT, CDR2 FQDESV (reference sequence). The CDR3 sequence: CASTPAPSGRGTEAFF. The CDR3 DNA sequence: TGTGCCAGCACTCCCGCGCCCTCCGGACGGGGCACTGAAGCTTTCTTT.

The chain recombines TRBV6-6 with TRBJ1-5; D is unclear. The CDR3 is 15 residues long. In germline, CDR1 is MNHNY, CDR2 SVGAGI (reference sequence). Trimming pared 0 bases from V and 4 bases from J, leaving 10 bases between. The CDR3 protein is CASSYSSGLNQPQHF. CDR3 sequence (DNA): TGTGCCAGCAGTTACTCTTCGGGGTTAAATCAGCCCCAGCATTTT.

The chain is built from TRBV11-3 and TRBJ2-1, with D possibly being TRBD2 (6 bases). The V gene's germline CDR1 is SGHNT and CDR2 YENEEA. Between the trimmed V and J ends, which lost 3 bases and 10 bases, there was a span of 16 bases. The CDR3 length is 14 residues. CDR3 DNA sequence: TGTGCCAGCAGCTTGGGCGGGACGATAGGAGAGCAGTTCTTC. It specifies CASSLGGTIGEQFF. Full variable domain (rest looked up from reference TRBV11-3 and TRBJ2-1): EAGVVQSPRYKIIEKKQPVAFWCNPISGHNTLYWYLQNLGQGPELLIRYENEEAVDDSQLPKDRFSAERLKGVDSTLKIQPAELGDSAVYLCASSLGGTIGEQFFGPGTRLTVL.